A single sample gave rise to the 9 T cell receptor beta chains below, sequenced in a study of vaccination and CD4 T cells after COVID-19. TCRdb processed the PCR reads anew with MiXCR; each CDR3 protein has one entry. The top ten hold 0.95% to 1.3% of the sample, which has fewer than 15,000 distinct CDR3 sequences, roughly three quarters seen once. Sequencing used CD4+ T cells from blood, obtained after SARS-CoV-2 vaccination. The receptors stem from a human donor who had recovered from COVID-19.

The chain uses TRBV7-9 and TRBJ2-7, with no clear D. Deletions cut 8 bases from V and 0 bases from J, with 8 bases between. Germline-derived CDR1 and CDR2 are SEHNR and FQNEAQ (reference sequence). The CDR3 covers 12 residues. CDR3 protein: CASGDGSYEQYF. In DNA form, the CDR3 reads TGTGCCAGCGGAGACGGCTCCTACGAGCAGTACTTC.

The chain recombines TRBV4-1 with TRBJ1-2; D may be TRBD1 (5 bases). The CDR3 spans 16 residues. The V gene lost 0 bases and the J gene lost 7 bases, with 18 bases spanning the gap. Germline-derived CDR1 and CDR2 are MGHRA and YSYEKL. This chain's CDR3 is CASSQDGAAPLRGYTF. DNA of the CDR3: TGCGCCAGCAGCCAAGACGGGGCAGCCCCTTTGCGTGGCTACACCTTC.

The chain has TRBV20-1 and TRBJ2-1; possibly TRBD1 for D (5 bases). The V gene's germline CDR1 is DFQATT and CDR2 SNEGSKA (reference sequence). The length of the CDR3 is 11 residues. Trimming took off 4 bases at V and 13 bases at J, with 14 bases between the two ends. The CDR3 spells CSAIPGAGQFF. Here the CDR3 DNA reads TGCAGTGCTATCCCTGGGGCCGGACAGTTCTTC.

V and J are TRBV20-1 and TRBJ2-3; D uncertain. The CDR3 sequence is 11 residues long. Germline lookup yields CDR1 DFQATT and CDR2 SNEGSKA (reference sequence). The germline V and J ends were trimmed by 6 bases and 5 bases, with 9 bases remaining between them. The CDR3 DNA is TGCAGTGCCCCCATCATAGATACGCAGTATTTT. As protein: CSAPIIDTQYF.

The chain is built from TRBV20-1 and TRBJ2-7; D is uncertain. The CDR3 extends over 14 amino acids. Looked up from germline, CDR1 is DFQATT and CDR2 is SNEGSKA (reference sequence). The germline V and J ends were trimmed by 6 bases and 1 base, with 16 bases remaining between them. The CDR3 coding sequence is TGCAGTGCGCCGATAGTAGGGAATTCCTACGAGCAGTACTTC. Residues: CSAPIVGNSYEQYF.

This sequence joins TRBV30 and TRBJ1-5; the D gene is possibly TRBD1 (5 bases). Germline V gene lookup returns CDR1 GTSNPN and CDR2 SVGIG (reference sequence). Trimming took 3 bases from V and 1 from J, leaving 7 bases between them. This CDR3 region has 13 residues. The CDR3 is CAWRDNSNQPQHF. CDR3 bases: TGTGCCTGGAGGGACAACAGCAATCAGCCCCAGCATTTT.

The chain uses TRBV6-5 and TRBJ2-7, with 11 bases fitting TRBD1. Per germline, CDR1 MNHEY and CDR2 SVGAGI. V trimming: 0 bases; J trimming: 0 bases; junction bases outside the gene matches: 1. The CDR3 covers 16 residues. CDR3 amino acids: CASSYSGTGGSYEQYF. In DNA, the CDR3 is TGTGCCAGCAGTTACTCAGGGACAGGGGGCTCCTACGAGCAGTACTTC.

The rearrangement uses TRBV25-1 and TRBJ2-5, with 7 bases lining up with TRBD1. Germline-derived CDR1 and CDR2 are MGHDK and SYGVNS. The length of the CDR3 is 14 residues. J was trimmed by 5 bases and V by 3 bases; bases with no gene match: 6. CDR3 in DNA: TGTGCCAGCAGTGACACGACAGGGCGCGAGACCCAGTACTTC. Translating it yields CASSDTTGRETQYF.

This sequence joins TRBV28 and TRBJ1-2; perhaps TRBD1 as D (5 bases). Trimming left V 8 bases short and J 8 bases short, with 12 bases between. Germline-derived CDR1 and CDR2 are MDHEN and SYDVKM. The CDR3 runs to 11 residues. The DNA for the CDR3 is TGTGCCAGCGGGGGAATGCGAGGCTACACCTTC. Translation gives CASGGMRGYTF.